The present TCR beta chain was sequenced within a study of cytomegalovirus exposure and HLA in healthy donors (dated by TCRdb to about 2017). Notes on the research overall: In an earlier analysis of fewer than 750 of the donors, 250 to 350 Gb of sequence data and 95 million to 130 million unique TCR beta sequences from some 170 million T cells were reported. Around 300 gigabases of sequencing data and around 87 million unique TCR sequences were included in an early release covering about 700 HLA-typed donors. Of the approximately 400 genotyped donors, over 80% were placed in the genetic ancestry cluster associated with self-reported Caucasian donors. The study was designed to test whether signatures of past pathogen exposure could be identified by cataloging public T cell receptors. The T cell repertoires of several hundred subjects were profiled by immunosequencing and related to cytomegalovirus serostatus. Besides the first cohort of about 730 subjects, a separate validation cohort made up of around 120 different subjects was used. To predict cytomegalovirus infection status, the study brought together high-throughput TCR immunosequencing, statistical association of individual TCRs with disease status, and machine learning. To study patterns of TCR occurrence, a later analysis re-analyzed previously published TCR beta repertoires from 500 to 850 donors and added high-resolution HLA genotyping. Rather than using new phenotypic data, the later analysis identified candidate immune exposures from TCR beta sequences and from how often those sequences occurred across donors. An earlier analysis of roughly 580 of the donors used high-throughput TCR beta sequencing to judge whether each TCR beta V gene segment behaved as functional or pseudogenic. Donor age, sex, ethnicity and CMV serostatus were compiled together with the repertoire data. In a later genetic analysis, genome-wide SNP genotypes for about 65% of the roughly 700 donors were used, and that subset was treated as a discovery cohort. All discovery cohort repertoires had been generated using a single sequencing platform. Class I and class II HLA loci were covered by the typing at four-digit resolution. Typing coverage differed by locus: A, B, C, DRB1 and DQB1 were typed in roughly 620-630 donors, DQA1 in 500 to 550, DPA1 in over 600, and DPB1 in 450 to 480. Roughly 5 DR-DQ haplotypes were handled as single units for association and clustering because linkage in the cohort was strong. On average, 235,054 unique TCR beta nucleotide sequences were sequenced per donor among 398 genotyped donors of the cohort, with 15% to 20% of those sequences being non-productive.

The cohort comprised 710 or so healthy bone marrow donors. Cohort members were all nominally healthy when sampled, although unrecorded immune exposures were likely present. The donor was CMV seronegative and belonged to the group of 320 or so seronegative cohort members. A peripheral blood sample was collected from each donor, and TCR beta sequencing was performed on peripheral blood mononuclear cells. The Qiagen DNeasy Blood Extraction Kit was used to extract genomic DNA from the blood cell samples. In regard to this clone: The antigen this receptor binds is unknown. No quality values exist for individual bases; no much larger clone is one base distant.

General findings and caveats noted by the study authors: While some public TCRs were present in many individuals, most TCR sequences turned up only very rarely across donors. Broadly in line with IMGT annotations, most TCR beta V segments showed up in productive rearrangements about 87% or about 30% of the time in an earlier analysis of around 550 of the donors. The authors suggested that the approach could potentially be generalized to other disease states and immunological phenotypes. A further reported finding was that TCR beta sequences accurately predicted the HLA-A and HLA-B alleles for most subjects in the first cohort. The classifier was reported to diagnose cytomegalovirus status with high specificity and sensitivity in both the original cohort and the validation cohort. CMV serostatus was the only immune exposure information available for the cohort. In a later analysis, several top co-occurrence clusters were reported to appear linked to parvovirus B19, influenza, CMV and Epstein-Barr virus. Strong co-occurrence of HLA alleles, especially DR and DQ, made assigning TCR associations to individual alleles difficult. Some IMGT-functional V segments, including TRBV6-2 and TRBV6-3, could not be distinguished by the 87-base-pair reads and were therefore excluded. A cluster of highly shared sequence variants was judged likely to be a technical artifact of the sequencing pipeline. Three of the identified cytomegalovirus-associated TCR beta chains were confirmed in vitro to be specific for cytomegalovirus antigens. Compared with the 666-donor mean, donors in an Asian-associated ancestry cluster had fewer N-insertions in productive TCRs, according to a later genetic analysis. A later analysis found that most CMV-associated TCR beta chains appeared HLA-restricted, with HLA associations seemingly driven largely by CMV exposure. Specific HLA alleles were associated with more than 15,000 TCR beta sequences at a false discovery rate of 0.05 in a later analysis. The study listed 150 to 200 TCR beta chains as associated with cytomegalovirus. A later genetic analysis associated a missense DCLRE1C variant with V-gene and J-gene trimming of TCR beta chains, and an independent cohort replicated the association. A later analysis found that HLA-associated TCR beta chains were more clonally expanded and had lower generation probabilities than equally common non-associated chains. In a later analysis, the rate of TCR association differed among HLA loci, with DRB1 alleles having the most associated TCRs and HLA-C alleles having the fewest. Linkage disequilibrium might explain the correlated functional status among segregating V segments, but an unknown experimental factor could not be ruled out. This cohort had only TCR beta chains sequenced, and the lack of alpha or paired-chain data limited which features could be detected. Presence/absence analyses assumed roughly uniform sequencing depth across donors, an assumption that may not hold. Because HLA typing was unavailable for some donors at each locus, only the typed subset was used in association tests. Because counts were too low, fewer than 20 rarely observed V segments, including chromosome 9 orphons, were excluded from the earlier analysis of 587 of the donors.

Receptors were amplified or captured by the immunoSEQ multiplex PCR assay. The multiplex PCR relied on a mix of 60 forward primers for TCR Vbeta segments and 13 reverse primers for TCR Jbeta segments. A multiplex PCR assay on genomic DNA amplified the CDR3 region of rearranged TCR beta genes. Amplified TCR beta libraries were sequenced as 87-base-pair reads on the Illumina HiSeq System. As for how the authors treated the data: In a later analysis, some 80 million unique TCR beta chains were counted across the 500 to 850 repertoires, and roughly 11 million of these chains were shared by at least two donors. A nearest-neighbor algorithm error-corrected the raw reads and collapsed the reads into unique sequences, merging closely related sequences to remove PCR and sequencing errors. CDR3 sequences were aligned to IMGT reference sequences to assign V, D and J gene segments. For a sequence to be retained, a match of at least six nucleotides was required to both a V gene segment and a J gene segment. A rearrangement counted as productive if the CDR3 had no stop codons and remained in frame with V and J, and every other rearrangement counted as non-productive. Following IMGT convention, CDR3 was defined as the stretch from the second conserved V-encoded cysteine to the conserved J-encoded phenylalanine. In an earlier analysis of 587 of the donors, sequences lacking an unambiguous match to a single V gene segment were excluded. In an earlier analysis of approximately 590 of the donors, V segments were called functional above 56.7% productive rearrangements and were called segregating when the between-donor standard deviation exceeded 5%. A statistical classification framework was built to diagnose cytomegalovirus status from the catalog of TCR beta chain sequences. V and J gene assignment, in a later analysis, came from comparing TCR nucleotide sequences with IMGT/GENE-DB human TR gene sequences. In a later analysis, CDR3 sequences and most-parsimonious VDJ recombination scenarios were assigned using the TCRdist pipeline. In a later analysis, each TCR beta chain was defined by its CDR3 amino acid sequence together with its V-gene family, and reads lacking a unique V-gene family were excluded. In a later analysis, fewer than 600 highly shared, low-generation-probability nucleotide sequences were removed to address suspected cross-contamination and a sequencing artifact. For each public chain, a later analysis derived a clonal expansion index from normalized ranks of inferred template counts within each repertoire. In a later analysis, generation probabilities were computed using a VDJ recombination model fitted to out-of-frame rearrangements, and the results were checked against IGoR. In a later analysis, hypergeometric tests were used to score TCR-TCR, TCR-HLA and TCR-CMV co-occurrence, with a repertoire-size bias correction applied to TCR pairs. In a later analysis, false discovery rates were estimated by permuting HLA or CMV assignments 20 times. A later analysis grouped co-occurring TCRs with DBSCAN, adding TCRdist sequence similarity when clustering within HLA-allele-positive subsets. For co-occurrence clustering, repertoires with fewer than 30,000 or more than 120,000 public chains were excluded, along with roughly 5 repertoires with anomalous nucleotide sharing. Not all clones reach the TCRdb copy of this immuneACCESS table, which keeps in-frame sequences only. Checked studies attribute under half of the gap to unresolved V genes and leave the rest unexplained. For V, J and clone size, that table is used; D and trimming come from the DNA. This sample has 110,000 or so clones in its table, and around 80% of those were observed once. Of the sample, about 1.9% is held by the ten largest clones.

Trimming removed 1 base from V and 2 bases from J, leaving 14 bases between the germline ends. The CDR1 and CDR2 encoded by the germline V gene (reference sequence) are SSHAT and FNYEAQ. Inclusive of the bounding cysteine and phenylalanine, the CDR3 is 16 residues long. CDR3 DNA only is kept here, 48 bases in frame from base 1. The source material was PBMCs. The TCR sequence derives from a man aged 25-40 years in good health and CMV-seronegative. The sequence is built from TRBV7-7 and TRBJ2-5; a tentative D match to TRBD1 spans 6 bases. The CDR3 amino acid sequence is: CASSLGTGNPQETQYF. The nucleotides read TGTGCCAGCAGCTTAGGCACAGGGAATCCTCAAGAGACCCAGTACTTC.